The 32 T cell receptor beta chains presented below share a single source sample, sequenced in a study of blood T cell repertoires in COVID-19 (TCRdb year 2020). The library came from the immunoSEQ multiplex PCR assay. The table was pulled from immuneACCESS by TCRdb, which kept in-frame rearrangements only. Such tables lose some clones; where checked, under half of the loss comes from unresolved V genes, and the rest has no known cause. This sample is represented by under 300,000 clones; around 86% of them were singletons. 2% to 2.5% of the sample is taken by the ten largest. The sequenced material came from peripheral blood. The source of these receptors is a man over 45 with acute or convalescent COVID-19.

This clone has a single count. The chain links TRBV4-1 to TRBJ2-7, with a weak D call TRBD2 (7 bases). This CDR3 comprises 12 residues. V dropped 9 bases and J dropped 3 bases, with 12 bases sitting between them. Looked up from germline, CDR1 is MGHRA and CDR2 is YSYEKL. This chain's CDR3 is CARGGTIYEQYF. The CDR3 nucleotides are TGCGCCAGGGGGGGGACAATCTACGAGCAGTACTTC.

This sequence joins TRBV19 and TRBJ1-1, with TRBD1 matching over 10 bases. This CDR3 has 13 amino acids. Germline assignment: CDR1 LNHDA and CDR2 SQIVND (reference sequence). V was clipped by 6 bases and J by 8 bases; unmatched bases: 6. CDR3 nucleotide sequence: TGTGCCAGTAGCCTTGACAGGGGGCTCGAAGCTTTCTTT. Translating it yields CASSLDRGLEAFF.

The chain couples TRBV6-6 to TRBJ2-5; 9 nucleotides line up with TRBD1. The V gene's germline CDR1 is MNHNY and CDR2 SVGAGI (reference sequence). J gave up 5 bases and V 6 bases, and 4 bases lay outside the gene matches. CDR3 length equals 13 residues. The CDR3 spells CASRGTGSETQYF. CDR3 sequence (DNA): TGTGCCAGCAGGGGGACAGGGTCTGAGACCCAGTACTTC.

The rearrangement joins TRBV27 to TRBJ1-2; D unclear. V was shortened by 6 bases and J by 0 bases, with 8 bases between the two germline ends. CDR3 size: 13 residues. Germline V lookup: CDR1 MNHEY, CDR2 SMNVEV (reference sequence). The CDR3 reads CASRQGANYGYTF. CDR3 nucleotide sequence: TGTGCCAGCAGACAAGGAGCTAACTATGGCTACACCTTC.

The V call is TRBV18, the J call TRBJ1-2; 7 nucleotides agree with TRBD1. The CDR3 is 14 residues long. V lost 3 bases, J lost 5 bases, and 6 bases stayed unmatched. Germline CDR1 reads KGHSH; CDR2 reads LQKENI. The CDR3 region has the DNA TGTGCCAGCTCACCGGGGACAGATTTGTATGGCTACACCTTC. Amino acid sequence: CASSPGTDLYGYTF.

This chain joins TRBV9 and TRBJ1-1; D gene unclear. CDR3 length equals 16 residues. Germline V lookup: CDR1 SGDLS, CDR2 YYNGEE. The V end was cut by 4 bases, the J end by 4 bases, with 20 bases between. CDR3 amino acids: CASSRTGFSGGTEAFF. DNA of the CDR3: TGTGCCAGCAGCCGTACGGGGTTCTCGGGTGGCACTGAAGCTTTCTTT.

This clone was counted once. The CDR3 nucleotides read TGCGCCAGCAGCCCCGGGACAGGGTGGTCCTACGAGCAGTACTTC. Protein: CASSPGTGWSYEQYF. The chain uses TRBV5-1 and TRBJ2-7, with 9 bases that match TRBD1. The CDR3 spans 15 residues. Germline lookup yields CDR1 SGHRS and CDR2 YFSETQ. Unmatched junction bases numbered 6, after V lost 4 bases and J lost 1 base. The full variable domain, its missing parts supplied by reference TRBV5-1 and TRBJ2-7, is KAGVTQTPRYLIKTRGQQVTLSCSPISGHRSVSWYQQTPGQGLQFLFEYFSETQRNKGNFPGRFSGRQFSNSRSEMNVSTLELGDSALYLCASSPGTGWSYEQYFGPGTRLTVT.

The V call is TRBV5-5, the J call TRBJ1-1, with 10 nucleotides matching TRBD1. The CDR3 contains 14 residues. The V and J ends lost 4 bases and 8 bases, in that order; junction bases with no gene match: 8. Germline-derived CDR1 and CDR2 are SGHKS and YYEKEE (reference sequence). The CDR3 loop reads CASSPDRGRGEAFF. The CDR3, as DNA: TGTGCCAGCAGCCCCGACAGGGGGCGGGGAGAAGCTTTCTTT.

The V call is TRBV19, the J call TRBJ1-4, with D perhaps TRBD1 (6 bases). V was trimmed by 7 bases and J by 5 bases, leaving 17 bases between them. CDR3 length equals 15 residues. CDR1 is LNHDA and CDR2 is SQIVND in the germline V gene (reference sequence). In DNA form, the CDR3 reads TGTGCCAGTACCAACGGGGGGGCAGGGAATGAAAAACTGTTTTTT. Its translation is CASTNGGAGNEKLFF.

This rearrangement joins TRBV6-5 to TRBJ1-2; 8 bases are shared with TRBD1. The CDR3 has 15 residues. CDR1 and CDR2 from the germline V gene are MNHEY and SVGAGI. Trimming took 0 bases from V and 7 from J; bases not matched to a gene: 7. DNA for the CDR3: TGTGCCAGCAGTTACTCAGCGGACAGGGCATTTGGCTACACCTTC. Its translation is CASSYSADRAFGYTF.

CDR3 sequence reads: CASTREAGHGYTF. The DNA of the CDR3 is TGCGCCAGCACCCGGGAGGCCGGCCATGGCTACACCTTC. The chain has TRBV5-1 and TRBJ1-2, with no clear D. The CDR3 spans 13 residues. V was clipped by 6 bases and J by 6 bases, with 15 bases between them. Looked up from germline, CDR1 is SGHRS and CDR2 is YFSETQ.

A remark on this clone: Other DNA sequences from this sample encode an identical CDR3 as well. The CDR3 reads CASSLAGTADTEAFF. In DNA form, the CDR3 reads TGCGCCAGCAGCTTGGCTGGGACAGCTGACACTGAAGCTTTCTTT. The rearrangement uses TRBV5-1 and TRBJ1-1; 7 bases agree with TRBD1. The junction had 5 bases not matched to a gene; V was cut back by 0 bases and J by 3 bases. Per germline, CDR1 SGHRS and CDR2 YFSETQ. The CDR3 loop spans 15 amino acids.

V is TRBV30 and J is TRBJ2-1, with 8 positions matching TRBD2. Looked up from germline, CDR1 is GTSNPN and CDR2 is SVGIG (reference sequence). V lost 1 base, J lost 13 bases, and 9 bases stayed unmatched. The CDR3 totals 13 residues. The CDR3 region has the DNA TGTGCCTGGAGTGCTGTTACTAGCGGACGACAGTTCTTC. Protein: CAWSAVTSGRQFF.

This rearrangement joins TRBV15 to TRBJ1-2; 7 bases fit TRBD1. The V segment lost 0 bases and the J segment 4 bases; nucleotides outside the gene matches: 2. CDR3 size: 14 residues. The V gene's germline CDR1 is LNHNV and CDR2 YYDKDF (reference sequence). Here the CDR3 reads CATSRDGTAYGYTF. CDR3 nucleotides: TGTGCCACCAGCAGAGACGGGACAGCCTATGGCTACACCTTC.

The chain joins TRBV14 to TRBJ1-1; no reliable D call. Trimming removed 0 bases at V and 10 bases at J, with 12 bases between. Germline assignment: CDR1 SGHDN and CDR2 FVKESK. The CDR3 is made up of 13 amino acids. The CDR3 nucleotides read TGTGCCAGCAGCCAAGATATCGAGTGGGCAGCTTTCTTT. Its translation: CASSQDIEWAAFF.

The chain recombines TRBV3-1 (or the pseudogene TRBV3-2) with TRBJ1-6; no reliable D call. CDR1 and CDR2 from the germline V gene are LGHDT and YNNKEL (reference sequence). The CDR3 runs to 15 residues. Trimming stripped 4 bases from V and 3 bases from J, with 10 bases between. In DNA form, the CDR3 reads TGTGCCAGCAGCCTGAGACGGAGCTATAATTCACCCCTCCACTTT. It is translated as CASSLRRSYNSPLHF.

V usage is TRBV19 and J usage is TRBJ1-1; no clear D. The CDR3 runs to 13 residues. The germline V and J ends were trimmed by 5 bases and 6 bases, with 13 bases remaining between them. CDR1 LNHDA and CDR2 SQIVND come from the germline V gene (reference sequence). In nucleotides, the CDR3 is TGTGCCAGTAGTCTCGAACTCGCCTCTGAAGCTTTCTTT. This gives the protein CASSLELASEAFF. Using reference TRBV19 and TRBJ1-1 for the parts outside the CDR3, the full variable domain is DGGITQSPKYLFRKEGQNVTLSCEQNLNHDAMYWYRQDPGQGLRLIYYSQIVNDFQKGDIAEGYSVSREKKESFPLTVTSAQKNPTAFYLCASSLELASEAFFGQGTRLTVV.

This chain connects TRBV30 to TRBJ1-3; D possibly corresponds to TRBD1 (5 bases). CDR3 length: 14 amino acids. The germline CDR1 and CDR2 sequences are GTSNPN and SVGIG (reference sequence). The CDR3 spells CATGGVRSGNTIYF. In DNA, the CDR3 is TGTGCTACGGGGGGAGTCCGCTCTGGAAACACCATATATTTT.

The CDR3, as DNA: TGTGCCAGCAGTTACCAGGTTAGGGGGAACTATGGCTACACCTTC. Translating gives CASSYQVRGNYGYTF. The J gene is TRBJ1-2, the V gene TRBV6-5; D might be TRBD1 (6 bases). The length of the CDR3 is 15 residues. The V gene's germline CDR1 is MNHEY and CDR2 SVGAGI. V dropped 2 bases and J dropped 2 bases, with 12 bases sitting between them.

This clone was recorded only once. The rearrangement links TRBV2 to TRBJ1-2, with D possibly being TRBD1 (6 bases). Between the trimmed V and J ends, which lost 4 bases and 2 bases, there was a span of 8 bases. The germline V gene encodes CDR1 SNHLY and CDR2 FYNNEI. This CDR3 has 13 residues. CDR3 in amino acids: CASSGDKNYGYTF. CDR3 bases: TGTGCCAGCAGTGGGGACAAAAACTATGGCTACACCTTC.

CDR3 nucleotides: TGCAGTGCTTGGGAGGAGACCCAGTACTTC. Translating gives CSAWEETQYF. The chain couples TRBV20-1 to TRBJ2-5, with D maybe TRBD2 (5 bases). The V gene lost 5 bases and the J gene lost 5 bases, with 6 bases spanning the gap. Germline CDR1 reads DFQATT; CDR2 reads SNEGSKA (reference sequence). The CDR3 runs 10 residues.

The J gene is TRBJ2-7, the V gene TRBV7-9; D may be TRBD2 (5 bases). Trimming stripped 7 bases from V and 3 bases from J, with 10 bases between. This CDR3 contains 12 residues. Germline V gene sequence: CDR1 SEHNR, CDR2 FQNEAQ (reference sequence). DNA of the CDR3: TGTGCCAGCAACCGCCGGGGCTACGAGCAGTACTTC. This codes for CASNRRGYEQYF.

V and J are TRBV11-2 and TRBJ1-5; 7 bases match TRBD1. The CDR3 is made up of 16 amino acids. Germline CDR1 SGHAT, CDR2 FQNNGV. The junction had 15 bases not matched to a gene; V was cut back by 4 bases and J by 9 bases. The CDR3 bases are TGTGCCAGCAGCTCCTCACAGGGGCCCTCTGTAAGGCCCCAGCATTTT. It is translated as CASSSSQGPSVRPQHF.

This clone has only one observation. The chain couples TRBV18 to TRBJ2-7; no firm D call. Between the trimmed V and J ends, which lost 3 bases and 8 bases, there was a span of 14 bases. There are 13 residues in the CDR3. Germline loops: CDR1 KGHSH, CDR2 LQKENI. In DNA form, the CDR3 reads TGTGCCAGCTCACCCGGGTCTGACGGCCAGCAGTACTTC. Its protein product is CASSPGSDGQQYF.

The CDR3 protein is CASSGGGGNTEAFF. Here the CDR3 DNA reads TGCGCCAGCAGTGGTGGGGGGGGAAACACTGAAGCTTTCTTT. This sequence joins TRBV10-1 and TRBJ1-1; D might be TRBD1 (5 bases). Deletions cut 4 bases from V and 2 bases from J, with 11 bases between. From germline, CDR1 is WNHNN and CDR2 SYGVQD (reference sequence). This CDR3 has 14 residues.

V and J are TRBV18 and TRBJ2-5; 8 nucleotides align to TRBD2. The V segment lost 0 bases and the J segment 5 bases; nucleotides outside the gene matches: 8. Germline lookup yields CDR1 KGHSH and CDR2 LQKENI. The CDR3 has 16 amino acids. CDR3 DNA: TGTGCCAGCTCACCACCGACGGGGGGGCCTGGGGAGACCCAGTACTTC. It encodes CASSPPTGGPGETQYF.

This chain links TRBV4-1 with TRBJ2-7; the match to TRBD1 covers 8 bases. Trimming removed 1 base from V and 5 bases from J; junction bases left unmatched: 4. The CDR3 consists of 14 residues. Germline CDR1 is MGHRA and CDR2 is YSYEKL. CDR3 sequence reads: CASSQGQGKHEQYF. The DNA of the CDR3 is TGCGCCAGCAGCCAAGGACAGGGGAAACACGAGCAGTACTTC.

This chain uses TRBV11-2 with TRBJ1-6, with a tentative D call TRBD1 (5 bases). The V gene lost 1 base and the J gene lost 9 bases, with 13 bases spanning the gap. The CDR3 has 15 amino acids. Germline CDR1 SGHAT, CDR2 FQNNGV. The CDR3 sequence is CASSLVSRAASPLHF. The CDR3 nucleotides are TGTGCCAGCAGCTTAGTTTCCAGGGCTGCTTCACCCCTCCACTTT.

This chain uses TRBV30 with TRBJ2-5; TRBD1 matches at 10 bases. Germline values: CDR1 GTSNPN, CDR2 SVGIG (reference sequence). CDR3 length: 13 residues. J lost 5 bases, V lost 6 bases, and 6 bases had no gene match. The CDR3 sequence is CACTRTGGETQYF. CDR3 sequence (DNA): TGTGCCTGCACCCGGACAGGGGGTGAGACCCAGTACTTC.

The CDR3 region has the DNA TGTGCCAGCAGCTGGGACATGAGGGACTATGGCTACACCTTC. Residues: CASSWDMRDYGYTF. The V and J genes are TRBV5-4 and TRBJ1-2, with a possible D match to TRBD1 (6 bases). Per the germline V gene, CDR1 is SGHNT and CDR2 is YYREEE (reference sequence). The length of the CDR3 is 14 residues. Trimming shortened V by 3 bases and J by 3 bases, and 12 bases separated the two germline ends.

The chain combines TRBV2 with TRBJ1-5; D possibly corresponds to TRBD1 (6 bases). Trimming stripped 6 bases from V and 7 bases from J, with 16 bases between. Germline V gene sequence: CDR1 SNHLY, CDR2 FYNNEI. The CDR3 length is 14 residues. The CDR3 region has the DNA TGTGCCAGCAGGGGAAGGTCAGGGGACCAGCCCCAGCATTTT. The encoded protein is CASRGRSGDQPQHF.

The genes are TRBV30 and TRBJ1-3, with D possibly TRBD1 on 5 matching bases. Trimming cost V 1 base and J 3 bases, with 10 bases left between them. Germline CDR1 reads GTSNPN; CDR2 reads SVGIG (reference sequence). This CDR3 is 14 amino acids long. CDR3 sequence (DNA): TGTGCCTGGAGTGGTGCAGGGATTGGAAACACCATATATTTT. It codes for CAWSGAGIGNTIYF. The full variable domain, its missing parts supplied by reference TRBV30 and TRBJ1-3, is SQTIHQWPATLVQPVGSPLSLECTVEGTSNPNLYWYRQAAGRGLQLLFYSVGIGQISSEVPQNLSASRPQDRQFILSSKKLLLSDSGFYLCAWSGAGIGNTIYFGEGSWLTVV.